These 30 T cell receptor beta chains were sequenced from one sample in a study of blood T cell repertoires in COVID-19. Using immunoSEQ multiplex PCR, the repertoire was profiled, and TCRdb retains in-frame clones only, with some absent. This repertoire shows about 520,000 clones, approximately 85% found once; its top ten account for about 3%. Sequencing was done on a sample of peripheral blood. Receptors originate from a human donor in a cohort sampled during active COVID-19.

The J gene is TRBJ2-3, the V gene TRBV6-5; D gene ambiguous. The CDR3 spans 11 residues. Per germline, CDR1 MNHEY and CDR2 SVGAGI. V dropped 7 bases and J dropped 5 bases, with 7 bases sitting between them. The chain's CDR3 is CASTTRDTQYF. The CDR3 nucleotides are TGTGCCAGCACAACAAGAGATACGCAGTATTTT.

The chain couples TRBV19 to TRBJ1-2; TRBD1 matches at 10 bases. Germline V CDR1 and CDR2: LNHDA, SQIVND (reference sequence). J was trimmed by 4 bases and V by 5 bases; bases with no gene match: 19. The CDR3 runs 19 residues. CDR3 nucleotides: TGTGCCAGTAGTTCAGCCAAGGGACAGGGGCCCTCCTTACTCTATGGCTACACCTTC. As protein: CASSSAKGQGPSLLYGYTF.

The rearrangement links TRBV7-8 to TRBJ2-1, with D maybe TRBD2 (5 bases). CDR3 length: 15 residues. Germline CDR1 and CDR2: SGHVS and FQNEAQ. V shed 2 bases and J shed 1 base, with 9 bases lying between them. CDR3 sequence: CASSLSGGSYNEQFF. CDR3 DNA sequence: TGTGCCAGCAGCTTATCCGGAGGATCCTACAATGAGCAGTTCTTC.

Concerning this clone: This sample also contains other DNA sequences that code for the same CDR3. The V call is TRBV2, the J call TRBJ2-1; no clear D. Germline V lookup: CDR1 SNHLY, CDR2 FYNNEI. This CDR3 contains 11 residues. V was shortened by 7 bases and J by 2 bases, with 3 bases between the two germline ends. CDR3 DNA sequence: TGTGCCAGCACTACCTACAATGAGCAGTTCTTC. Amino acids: CASTTYNEQFF.

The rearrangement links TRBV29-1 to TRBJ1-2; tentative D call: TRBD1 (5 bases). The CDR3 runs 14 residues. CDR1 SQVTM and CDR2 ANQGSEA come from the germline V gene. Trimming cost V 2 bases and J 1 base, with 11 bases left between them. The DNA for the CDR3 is TGCAGCGTTGAATCAGGGTATGGTAACTATGGCTACACCTTC. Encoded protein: CSVESGYGNYGYTF.

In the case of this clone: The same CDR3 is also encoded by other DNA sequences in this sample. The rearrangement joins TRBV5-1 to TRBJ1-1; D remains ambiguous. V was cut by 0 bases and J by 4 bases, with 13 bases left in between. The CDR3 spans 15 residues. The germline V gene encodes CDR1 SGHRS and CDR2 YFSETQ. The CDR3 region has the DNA TGCGCCAGCAGCTTGGGTTCGACGGAGACCACTGAAGCTTTCTTT. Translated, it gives CASSLGSTETTEAFF.

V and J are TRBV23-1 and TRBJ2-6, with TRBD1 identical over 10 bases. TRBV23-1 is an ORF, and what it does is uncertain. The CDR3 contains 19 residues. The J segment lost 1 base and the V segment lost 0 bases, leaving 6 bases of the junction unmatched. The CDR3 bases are TGCGCCAGCAGTCAATCACTCCGGGACAGGGGATCTGGGGCCAACGTCCTGACTTTC. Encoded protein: CASSQSLRDRGSGANVLTF.

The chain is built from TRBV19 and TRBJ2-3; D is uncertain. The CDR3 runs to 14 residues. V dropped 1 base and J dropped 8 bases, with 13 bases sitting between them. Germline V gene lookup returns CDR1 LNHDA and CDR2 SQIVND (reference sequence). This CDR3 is CASSIVPGRATQYF. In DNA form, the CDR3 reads TGTGCCAGTAGTATAGTCCCAGGCAGAGCTACGCAGTATTTT.

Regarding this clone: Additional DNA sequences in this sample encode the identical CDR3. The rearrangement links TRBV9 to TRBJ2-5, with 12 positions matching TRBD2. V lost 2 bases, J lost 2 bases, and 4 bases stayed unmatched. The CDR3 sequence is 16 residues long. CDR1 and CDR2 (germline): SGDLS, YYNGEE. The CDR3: CASSVGLAGGQETQYF. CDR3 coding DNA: TGTGCCAGCAGCGTCGGTCTAGCGGGAGGGCAAGAGACCCAGTACTTC.

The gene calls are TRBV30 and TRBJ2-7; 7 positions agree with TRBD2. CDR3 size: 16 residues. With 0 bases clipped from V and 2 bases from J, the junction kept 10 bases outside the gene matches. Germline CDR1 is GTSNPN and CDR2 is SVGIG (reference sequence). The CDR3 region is CAWSVPWEGGTYEQYF. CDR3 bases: TGTGCCTGGAGTGTACCCTGGGAGGGAGGAACCTACGAGCAGTACTTC.

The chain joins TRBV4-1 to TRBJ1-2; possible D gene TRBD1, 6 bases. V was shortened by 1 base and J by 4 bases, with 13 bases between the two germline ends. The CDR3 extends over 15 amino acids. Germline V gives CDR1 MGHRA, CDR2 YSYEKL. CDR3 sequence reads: CASSQADSLIYGYTF. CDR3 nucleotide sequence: TGCGCCAGCAGCCAAGCGGACAGTCTAATCTATGGCTACACCTTC.

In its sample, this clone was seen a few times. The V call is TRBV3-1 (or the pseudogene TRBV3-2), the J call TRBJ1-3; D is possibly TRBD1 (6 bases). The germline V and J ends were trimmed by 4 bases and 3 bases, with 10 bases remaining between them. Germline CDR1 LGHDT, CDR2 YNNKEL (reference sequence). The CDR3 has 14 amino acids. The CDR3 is CASSPDRIGNTIYF. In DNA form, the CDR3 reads TGTGCCAGCAGCCCTGACAGGATTGGAAACACCATATATTTT.

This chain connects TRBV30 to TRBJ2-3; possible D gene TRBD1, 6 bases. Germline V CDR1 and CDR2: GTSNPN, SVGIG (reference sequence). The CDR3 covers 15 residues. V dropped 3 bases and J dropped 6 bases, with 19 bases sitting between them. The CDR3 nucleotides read TGTGCCTGGAGCGCCTTGGGGGCCGGGGACGATACGCAGTATTTT. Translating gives CAWSALGAGDDTQYF.

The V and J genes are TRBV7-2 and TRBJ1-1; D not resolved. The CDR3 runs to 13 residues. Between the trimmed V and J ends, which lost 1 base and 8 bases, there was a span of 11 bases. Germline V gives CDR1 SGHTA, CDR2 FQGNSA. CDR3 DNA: TGTGCCAGCAGCTTAGTACCGAGAGCGGAAGCTTTCTTT. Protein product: CASSLVPRAEAFF.

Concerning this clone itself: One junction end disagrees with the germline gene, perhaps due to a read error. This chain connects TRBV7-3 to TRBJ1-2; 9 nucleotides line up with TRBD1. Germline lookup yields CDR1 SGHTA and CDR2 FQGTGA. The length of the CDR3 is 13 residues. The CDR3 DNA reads TGTGCCAGCAGTTTAACAGGGGGCCTTGGCTACACCTTC. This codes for CASSLTGGLGYTF.

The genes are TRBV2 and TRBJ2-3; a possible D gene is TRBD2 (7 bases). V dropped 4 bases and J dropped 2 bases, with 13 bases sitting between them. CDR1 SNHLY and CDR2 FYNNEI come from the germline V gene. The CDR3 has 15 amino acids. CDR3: CASSGGGQVTDTQYF. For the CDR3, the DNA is TGTGCCAGCAGTGGGGGGGGACAAGTCACAGATACGCAGTATTTT. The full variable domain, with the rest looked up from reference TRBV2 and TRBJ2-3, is EPEVTQTPSHQVTQMGQEVILRCVPISNHLYFYWYRQILGQKVEFLVSFYNNEISEKSEIFDDQFSVERPDGSNFTLKIRSTKLEDSAMYFCASSGGGQVTDTQYFGPGTRLTVL.

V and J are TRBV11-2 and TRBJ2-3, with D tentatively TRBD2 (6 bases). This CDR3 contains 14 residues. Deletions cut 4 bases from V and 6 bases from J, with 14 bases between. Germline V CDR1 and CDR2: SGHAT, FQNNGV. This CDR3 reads CASSWGGSGDTQYF. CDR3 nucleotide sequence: TGTGCCAGCAGCTGGGGTGGTAGCGGCGATACGCAGTATTTT.

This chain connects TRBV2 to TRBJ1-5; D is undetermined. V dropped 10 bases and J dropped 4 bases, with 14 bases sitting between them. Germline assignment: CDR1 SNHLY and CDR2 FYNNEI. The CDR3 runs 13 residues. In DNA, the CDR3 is TGTGCCACCACGTGGGGAGGTAATCAGCCCCAGCATTTT. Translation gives CATTWGGNQPQHF.

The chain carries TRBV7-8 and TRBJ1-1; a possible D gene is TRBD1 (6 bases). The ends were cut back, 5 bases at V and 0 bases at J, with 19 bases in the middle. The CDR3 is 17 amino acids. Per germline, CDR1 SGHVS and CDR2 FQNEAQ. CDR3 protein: CASSPALQGLVNTEAFF. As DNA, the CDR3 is TGTGCCAGCAGCCCCGCCCTACAGGGTTTGGTGAACACTGAAGCTTTCTTT.

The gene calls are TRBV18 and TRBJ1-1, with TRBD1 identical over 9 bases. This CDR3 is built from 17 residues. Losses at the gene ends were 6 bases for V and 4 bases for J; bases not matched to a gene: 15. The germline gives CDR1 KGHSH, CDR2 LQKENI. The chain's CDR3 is CASSTFGGQGSGTEAFF. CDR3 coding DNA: TGTGCCAGCTCTACGTTTGGAGGACAGGGGTCTGGCACTGAAGCTTTCTTT.

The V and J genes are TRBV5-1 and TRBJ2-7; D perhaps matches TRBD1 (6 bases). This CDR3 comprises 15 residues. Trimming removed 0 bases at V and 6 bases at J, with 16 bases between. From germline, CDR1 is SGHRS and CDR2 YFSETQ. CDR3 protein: CASSLAQGPGFEQYF. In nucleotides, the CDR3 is TGCGCCAGCAGCTTGGCCCAGGGGCCGGGGTTCGAGCAGTACTTC.

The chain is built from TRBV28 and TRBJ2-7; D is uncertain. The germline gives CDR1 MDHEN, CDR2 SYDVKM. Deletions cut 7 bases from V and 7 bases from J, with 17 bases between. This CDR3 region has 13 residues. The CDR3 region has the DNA TGTGCCAGCAAACGAGGAGCAAGAGTGGAGCAGTACTTC. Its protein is CASKRGARVEQYF.

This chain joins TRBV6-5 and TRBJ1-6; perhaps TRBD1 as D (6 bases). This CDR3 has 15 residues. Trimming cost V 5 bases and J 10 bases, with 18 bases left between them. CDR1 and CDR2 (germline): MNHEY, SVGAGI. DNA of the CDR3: TGTGCCAGCAGTACCTACAGGGACGGGATCTCACCCCTCCACTTT. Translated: CASSTYRDGISPLHF.

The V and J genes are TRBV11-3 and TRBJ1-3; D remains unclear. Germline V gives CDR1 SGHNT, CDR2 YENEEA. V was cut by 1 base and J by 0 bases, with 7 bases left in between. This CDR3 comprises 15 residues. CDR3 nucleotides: TGTGCCAGCAGCTTAGGCGACTTCTCTGGAAACACCATATATTTT. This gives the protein CASSLGDFSGNTIYF. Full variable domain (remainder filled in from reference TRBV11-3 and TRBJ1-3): EAGVVQSPRYKIIEKKQPVAFWCNPISGHNTLYWYLQNLGQGPELLIRYENEEAVDDSQLPKDRFSAERLKGVDSTLKIQPAELGDSAVYLCASSLGDFSGNTIYFGEGSWLTVV.

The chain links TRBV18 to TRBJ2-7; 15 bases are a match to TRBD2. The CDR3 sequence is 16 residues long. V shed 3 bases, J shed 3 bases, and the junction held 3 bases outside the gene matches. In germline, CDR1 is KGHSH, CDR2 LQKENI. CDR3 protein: CASSPGLAGGSYEQYF. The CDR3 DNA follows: TGTGCCAGCTCACCCGGACTAGCGGGAGGGAGCTACGAGCAGTACTTC.

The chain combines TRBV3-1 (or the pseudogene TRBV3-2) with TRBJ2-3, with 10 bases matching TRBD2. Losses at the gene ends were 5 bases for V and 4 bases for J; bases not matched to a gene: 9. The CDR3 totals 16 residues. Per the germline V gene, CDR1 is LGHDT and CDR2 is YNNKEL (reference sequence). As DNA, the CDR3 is TGTGCCAGCAGCGAAGTGACTAGCGGGCGTCCAGATACGCAGTATTTT. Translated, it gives CASSEVTSGRPDTQYF.

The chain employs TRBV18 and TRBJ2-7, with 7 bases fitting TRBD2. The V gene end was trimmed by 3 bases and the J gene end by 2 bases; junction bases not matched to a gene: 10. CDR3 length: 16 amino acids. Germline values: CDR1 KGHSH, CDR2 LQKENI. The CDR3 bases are TGTGCCAGCTCACCCCACCCGGGGGGAGAGGCCTACGAGCAGTACTTC. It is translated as CASSPHPGGEAYEQYF.

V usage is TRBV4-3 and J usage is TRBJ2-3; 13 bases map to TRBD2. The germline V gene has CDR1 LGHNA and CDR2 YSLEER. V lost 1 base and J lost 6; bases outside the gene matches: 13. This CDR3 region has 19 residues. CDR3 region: CASSQGAGTSGMGWDTQYF. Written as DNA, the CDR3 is TGCGCCAGCAGCCAAGGGGCAGGGACTAGCGGGATGGGGTGGGATACGCAGTATTTT.

CDR3 DNA sequence: TGTGCCACCCGGACAGGGGCTTATTACATGAACACTGAAGCTTTCTTT. Protein sequence: CATRTGAYYMNTEAFF. The V and J genes are TRBV19 and TRBJ1-1, with 9 nucleotides matching TRBD1. Germline V CDR1 and CDR2: LNHDA, SQIVND (reference sequence). J lost 0 bases, V lost 10 bases, and 12 bases had no gene match. This CDR3 is 16 amino acids long.

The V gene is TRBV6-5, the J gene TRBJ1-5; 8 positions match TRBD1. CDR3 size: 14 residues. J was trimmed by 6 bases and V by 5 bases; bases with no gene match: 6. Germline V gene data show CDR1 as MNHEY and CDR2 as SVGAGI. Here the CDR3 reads CASSPQGASQPQHF. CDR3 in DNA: TGTGCCAGCAGTCCCCAGGGGGCATCTCAGCCCCAGCATTTT.